The clone carrying this T cell receptor (beta chain) was seen more than once but under ten times. Its antigen is still unknown. One entry per CDR3 protein, called by TCRdb with MiXCR from the 5' RACE reads. The table shows roughly 400,000 distinct CDR3 sequences, with more than 20% occurring only once. The data were taken from a study of T-cell memory formation after mild COVID-19. Study-wide results and limits: Confirmation of SARS-CoV-2 specificity was lacking for second-wave clones peaking day 37.

This CDR3 has 17 residues. Germline lookup yields CDR1 MNHNY and CDR2 SVGAGI (reference sequence). The V end lost 2 bases, the J end lost 0 bases, and 14 bases lay between the germline ends. Sequencing input: PBMCs or a T cell subset sorted from them (not recorded which). This TCR was sampled from an adult woman who had mild COVID-19 (a few samples of this study predate the infection). Cell type and time point are not known. This chain joins TRBV6-6 and TRBJ1-3; a possible D gene is TRBD1 (6 bases). CDR3 amino acids: CASSYLGGGSSGNTIYF. CDR3 in DNA: TGTGCCAGCAGTTACCTAGGGGGTGGCAGCTCTGGAAACACCATATATTTT.